A few counts support the clone carrying this TCR delta chain. These data come from a study of gamma-delta chains in newborns, infants, children. About the research overall: Microbial exposure reportedly drives polyclonal innate γδ T cell expansion after birth.

The CDR3 consists of 18 residues. Germline V lookup: CDR1 GEAIGNYY, CDR2 EKD. J was trimmed by 1 base and V by 3 bases; bases with no gene match: 6. TCRdb re-processed the reads using CATT. Of 4,500 to 5,000 delta-chain clones in the sample, 3% to 4% are singletons; the top ten hold roughly 15%. The source is a child who was a newborn, infant or young child, either healthy, febrile or measles-vaccinated (not recorded which). Material: blood. The rearrangement joins TRDV2 to TRDJ3; TRDD3 matches at 9 bases. CDR3 sequence: CACDLLGDLSWDTRQMFF. CDR3 bases: TGTGCCTGTGACCTACTGGGGGACCTATCCTGGGACACCCGACAGATGTTTTTC.